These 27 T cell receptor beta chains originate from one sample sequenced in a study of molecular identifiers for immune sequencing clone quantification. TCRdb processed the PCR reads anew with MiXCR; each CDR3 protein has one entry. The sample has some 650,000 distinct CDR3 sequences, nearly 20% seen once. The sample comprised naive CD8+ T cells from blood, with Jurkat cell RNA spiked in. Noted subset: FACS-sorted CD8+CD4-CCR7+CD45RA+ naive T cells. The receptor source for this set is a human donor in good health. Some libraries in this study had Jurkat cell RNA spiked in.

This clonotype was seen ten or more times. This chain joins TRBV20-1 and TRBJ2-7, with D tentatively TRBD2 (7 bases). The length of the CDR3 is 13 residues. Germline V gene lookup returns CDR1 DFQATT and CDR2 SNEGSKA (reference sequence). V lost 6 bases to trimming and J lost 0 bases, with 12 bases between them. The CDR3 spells CSAGGGDSYEQYF. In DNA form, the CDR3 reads TGCAGTGCAGGGGGAGGGGACTCCTACGAGCAGTACTTC.

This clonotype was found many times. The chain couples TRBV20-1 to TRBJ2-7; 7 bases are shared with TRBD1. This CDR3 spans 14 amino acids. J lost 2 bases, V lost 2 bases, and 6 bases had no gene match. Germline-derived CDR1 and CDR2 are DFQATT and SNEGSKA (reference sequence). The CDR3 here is CSARPLGQTYEQYF. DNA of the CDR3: TGCAGTGCTAGACCCTTGGGACAGACCTACGAGCAGTACTTC.

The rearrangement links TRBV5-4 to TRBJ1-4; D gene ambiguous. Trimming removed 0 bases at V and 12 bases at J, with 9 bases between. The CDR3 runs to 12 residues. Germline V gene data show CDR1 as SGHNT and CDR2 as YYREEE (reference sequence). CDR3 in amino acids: CASSLGSSELFF. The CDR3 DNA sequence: TGTGCCAGCAGCTTGGGTTCGAGCGAACTGTTTTTT.

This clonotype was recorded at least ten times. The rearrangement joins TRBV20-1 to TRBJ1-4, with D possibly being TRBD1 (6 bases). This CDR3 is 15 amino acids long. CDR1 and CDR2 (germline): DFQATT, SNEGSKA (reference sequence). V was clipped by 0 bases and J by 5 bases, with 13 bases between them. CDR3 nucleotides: TGCAGTGCTAGAGATCTCCAGGGGACGAATGAAAAACTGTTTTTT. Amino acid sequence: CSARDLQGTNEKLFF.

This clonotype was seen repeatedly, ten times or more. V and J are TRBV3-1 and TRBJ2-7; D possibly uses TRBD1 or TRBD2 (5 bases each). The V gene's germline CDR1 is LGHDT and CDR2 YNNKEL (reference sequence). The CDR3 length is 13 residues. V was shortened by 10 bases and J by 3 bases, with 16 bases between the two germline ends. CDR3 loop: CATRDGLYYEQYF. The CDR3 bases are TGTGCCACCCGGGACGGACTGTACTACGAGCAGTACTTC.

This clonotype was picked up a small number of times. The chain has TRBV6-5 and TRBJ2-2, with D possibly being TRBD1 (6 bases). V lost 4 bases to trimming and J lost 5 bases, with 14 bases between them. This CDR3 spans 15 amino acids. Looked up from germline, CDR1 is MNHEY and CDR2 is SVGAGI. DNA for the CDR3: TGTGCCAGCAGTTTATGGGGGCTAGGGACCGGGGAGCTGTTTTTT. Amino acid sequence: CASSLWGLGTGELFF.

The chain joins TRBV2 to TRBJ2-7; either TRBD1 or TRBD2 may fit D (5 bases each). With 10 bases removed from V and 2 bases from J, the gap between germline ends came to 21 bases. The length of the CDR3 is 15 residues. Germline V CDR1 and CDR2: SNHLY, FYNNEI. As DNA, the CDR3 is TGTGCCATTTCAAGCCGGGAAATGGGGGCCTACGAGCAGTACTTC. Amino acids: CAISSREMGAYEQYF. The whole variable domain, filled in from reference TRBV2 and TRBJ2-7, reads EPEVTQTPSHQVTQMGQEVILRCVPISNHLYFYWYRQILGQKVEFLVSFYNNEISEKSEIFDDQFSVERPDGSNFTLKIRSTKLEDSAMYFCAISSREMGAYEQYFGPGTRLTVT.

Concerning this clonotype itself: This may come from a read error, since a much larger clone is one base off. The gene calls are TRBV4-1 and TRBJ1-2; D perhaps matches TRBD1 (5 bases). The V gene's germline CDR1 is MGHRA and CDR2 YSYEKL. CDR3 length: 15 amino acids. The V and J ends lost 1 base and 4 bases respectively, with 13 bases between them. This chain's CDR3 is CASSQVSRGGYGYTF. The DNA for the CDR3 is TGCGCCAGCAGCCAAGTTAGTAGGGGCGGCTATGGCTACACCTTC.

The CDR3 coding sequence is TGTGCCACCAGTGATTTTGGGTGCTACGAGCAGTACTTC. The encoded protein is CATSDFGCYEQYF. This chain uses TRBV24-1 with TRBJ2-7; D gene uncertain. Trimming stripped 1 base from V and 3 bases from J, with 6 bases between. The CDR3 spans 13 residues. Germline CDR1 is KGHDR and CDR2 is SFDVKD.

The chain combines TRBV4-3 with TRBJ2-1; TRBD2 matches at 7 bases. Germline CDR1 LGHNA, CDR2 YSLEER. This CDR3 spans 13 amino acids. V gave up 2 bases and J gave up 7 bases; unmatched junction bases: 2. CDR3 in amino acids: CASSQNGGNEQFF. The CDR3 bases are TGCGCCAGCAGCCAAAACGGGGGGAATGAGCAGTTCTTC.

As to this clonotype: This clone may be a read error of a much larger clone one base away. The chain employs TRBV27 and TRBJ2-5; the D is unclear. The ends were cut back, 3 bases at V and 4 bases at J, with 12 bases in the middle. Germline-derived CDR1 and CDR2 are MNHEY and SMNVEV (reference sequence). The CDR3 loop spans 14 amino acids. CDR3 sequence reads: CASSFNGYRETQYF. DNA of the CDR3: TGTGCCAGCAGTTTCAACGGGTACCGAGAGACCCAGTACTTC.

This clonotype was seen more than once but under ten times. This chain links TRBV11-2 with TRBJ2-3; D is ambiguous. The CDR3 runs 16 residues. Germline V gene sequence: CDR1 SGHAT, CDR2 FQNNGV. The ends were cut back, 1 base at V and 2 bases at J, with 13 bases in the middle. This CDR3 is CASSLADLSNTDTQYF. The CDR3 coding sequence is TGTGCCAGCAGCTTAGCAGATCTTAGTAACACAGATACGCAGTATTTT.

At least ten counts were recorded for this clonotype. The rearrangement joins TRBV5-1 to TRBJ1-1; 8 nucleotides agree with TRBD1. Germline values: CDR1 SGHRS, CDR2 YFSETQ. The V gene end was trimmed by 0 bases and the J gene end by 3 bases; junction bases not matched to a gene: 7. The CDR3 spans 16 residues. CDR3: CASSLAQGASHTEAFF. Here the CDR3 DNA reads TGCGCCAGCAGCTTGGCTCAGGGGGCGAGTCACACTGAAGCTTTCTTT.

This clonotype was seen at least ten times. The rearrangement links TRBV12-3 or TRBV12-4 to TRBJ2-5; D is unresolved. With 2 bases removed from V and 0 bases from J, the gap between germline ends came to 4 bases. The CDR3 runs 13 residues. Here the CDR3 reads CASSLWDQETQYF. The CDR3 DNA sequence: TGTGCCAGCAGTTTATGGGACCAAGAGACCCAGTACTTC.

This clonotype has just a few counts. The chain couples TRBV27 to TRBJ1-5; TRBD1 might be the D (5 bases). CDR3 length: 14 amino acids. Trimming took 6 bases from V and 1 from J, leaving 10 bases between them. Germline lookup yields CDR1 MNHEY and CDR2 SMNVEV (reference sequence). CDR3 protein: CASSVRDSNQPQHF. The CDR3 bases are TGTGCCAGCAGCGTACGGGACAGCAATCAGCCCCAGCATTTT.

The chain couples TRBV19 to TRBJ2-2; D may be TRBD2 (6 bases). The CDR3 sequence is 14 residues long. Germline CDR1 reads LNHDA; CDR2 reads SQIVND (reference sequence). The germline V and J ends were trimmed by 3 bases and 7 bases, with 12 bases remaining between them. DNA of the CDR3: TGTGCCAGTAGTATCGGGACTCCTAACGGGGAGCTGTTTTTT. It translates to CASSIGTPNGELFF.

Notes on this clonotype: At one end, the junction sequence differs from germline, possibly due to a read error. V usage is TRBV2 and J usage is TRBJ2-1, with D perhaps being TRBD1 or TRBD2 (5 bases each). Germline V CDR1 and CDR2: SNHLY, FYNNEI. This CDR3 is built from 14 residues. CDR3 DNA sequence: TGTGCCAGCAACCGGGACGGCGGGTACAATGAGCAGTGCTTC. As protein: CASNRDGGYNEQCF.

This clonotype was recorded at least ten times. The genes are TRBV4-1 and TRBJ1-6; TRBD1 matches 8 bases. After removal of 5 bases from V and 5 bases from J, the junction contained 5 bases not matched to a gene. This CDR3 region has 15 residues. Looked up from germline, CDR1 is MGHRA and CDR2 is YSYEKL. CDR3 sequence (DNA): TGCGCCAGCAGCTTTTCGACAGGGGATAATTCACCCCTCCACTTT. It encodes CASSFSTGDNSPLHF.

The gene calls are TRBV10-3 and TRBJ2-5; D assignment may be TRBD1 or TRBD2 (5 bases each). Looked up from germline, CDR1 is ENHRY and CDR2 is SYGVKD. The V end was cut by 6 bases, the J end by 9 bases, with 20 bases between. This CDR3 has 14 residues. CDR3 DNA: TGTGCCATCAGCGAGACGGGATTTTCAGGGCCCCAGTACTTC. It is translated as CAISETGFSGPQYF.

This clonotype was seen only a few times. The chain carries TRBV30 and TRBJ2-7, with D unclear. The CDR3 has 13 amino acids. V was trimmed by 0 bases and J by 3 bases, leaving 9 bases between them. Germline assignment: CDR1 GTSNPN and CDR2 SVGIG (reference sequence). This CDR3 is CAWSVSRNYEQYF. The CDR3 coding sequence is TGTGCCTGGAGTGTCAGCAGAAACTACGAGCAGTACTTC.

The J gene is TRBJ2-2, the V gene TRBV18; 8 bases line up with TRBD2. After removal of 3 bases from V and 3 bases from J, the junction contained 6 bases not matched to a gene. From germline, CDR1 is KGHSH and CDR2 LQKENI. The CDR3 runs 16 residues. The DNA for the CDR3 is TGTGCCAGCTCACCGCAGACTAGCGTTGACACCGGGGAGCTGTTTTTT. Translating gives CASSPQTSVDTGELFF. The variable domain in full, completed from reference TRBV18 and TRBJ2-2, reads NAGVMQNPRHLVRRRGQEARLRCSPMKGHSHVYWYRQLPEEGLKFMVYLQKENIIDESGMPKERFSAEFPKEGPSILRIQQVVRGDSAAYFCASSPQTSVDTGELFFGEGSRLTVL.

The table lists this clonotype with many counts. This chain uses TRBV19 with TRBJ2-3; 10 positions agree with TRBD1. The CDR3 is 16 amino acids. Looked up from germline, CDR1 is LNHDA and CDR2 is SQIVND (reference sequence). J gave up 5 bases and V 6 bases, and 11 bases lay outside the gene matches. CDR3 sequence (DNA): TGTGCCAGTAGCTCCCCGGACAGGGGGATCAGAGATACGCAGTATTTT. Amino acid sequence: CASSSPDRGIRDTQYF. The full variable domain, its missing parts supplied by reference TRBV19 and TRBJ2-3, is DGGITQSPKYLFRKEGQNVTLSCEQNLNHDAMYWYRQDPGQGLRLIYYSQIVNDFQKGDIAEGYSVSREKKESFPLTVTSAQKNPTAFYLCASSSPDRGIRDTQYFGPGTRLTVL.

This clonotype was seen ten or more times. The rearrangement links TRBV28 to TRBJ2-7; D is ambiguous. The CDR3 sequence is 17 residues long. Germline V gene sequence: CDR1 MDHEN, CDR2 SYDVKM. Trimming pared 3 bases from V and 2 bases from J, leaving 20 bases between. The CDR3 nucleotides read TGTGCCAGCAGTTTCCTGACCAAGGGTACCATTGCCTACGAGCAGTACTTC. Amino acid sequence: CASSFLTKGTIAYEQYF. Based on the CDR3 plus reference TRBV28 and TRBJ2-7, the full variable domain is DVKVTQSSRYLVKRTGEKVFLECVQDMDHENMFWYRQDPGLGLRLIYFSYDVKMKEKGDIPEGYSVSREKKERFSLILESASTNQTSMYLCASSFLTKGTIAYEQYFGPGTRLTVT.

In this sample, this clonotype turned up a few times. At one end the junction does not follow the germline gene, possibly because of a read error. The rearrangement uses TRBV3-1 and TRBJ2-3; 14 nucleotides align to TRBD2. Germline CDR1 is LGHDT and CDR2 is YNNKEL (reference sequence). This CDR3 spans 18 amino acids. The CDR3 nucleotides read TGTGCCATCAGCCAGGGGACTAGCGGGGGATCATACACAGATACGCAGTATTTT. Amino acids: CAISQGTSGGSYTDTQYF.

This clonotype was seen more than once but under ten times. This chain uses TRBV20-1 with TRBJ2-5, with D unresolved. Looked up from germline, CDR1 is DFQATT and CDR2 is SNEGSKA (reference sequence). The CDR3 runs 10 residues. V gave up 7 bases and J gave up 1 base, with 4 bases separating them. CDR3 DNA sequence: TGCAGTGGAACCCAAGAGACCCAGTACTTC. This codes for CSGTQETQYF.

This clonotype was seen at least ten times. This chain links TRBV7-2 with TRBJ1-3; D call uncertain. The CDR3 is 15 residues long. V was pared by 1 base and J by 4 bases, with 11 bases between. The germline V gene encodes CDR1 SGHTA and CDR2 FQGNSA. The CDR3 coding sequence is TGTGCCAGCAGCTTAGTCTCTGGGGAAGGAAACACCATATATTTT. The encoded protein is CASSLVSGEGNTIYF.

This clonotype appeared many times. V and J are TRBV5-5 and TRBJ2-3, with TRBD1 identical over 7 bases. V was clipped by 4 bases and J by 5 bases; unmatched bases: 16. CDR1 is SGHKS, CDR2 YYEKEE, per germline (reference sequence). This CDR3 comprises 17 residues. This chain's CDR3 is CASSHITTGTQGDTQYF. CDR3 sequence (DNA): TGTGCCAGCAGCCATATAACGACAGGGACACAAGGAGATACGCAGTATTTT. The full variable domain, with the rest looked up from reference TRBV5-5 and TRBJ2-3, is DAGVTQSPTHLIKTRGQQVTLRCSPISGHKSVSWYQQVLGQGPQFIFQYYEKEERGRGNFPDRFSARQFPNYSSELNVNALLLGDSALYLCASSHITTGTQGDTQYFGPGTRLTVL.